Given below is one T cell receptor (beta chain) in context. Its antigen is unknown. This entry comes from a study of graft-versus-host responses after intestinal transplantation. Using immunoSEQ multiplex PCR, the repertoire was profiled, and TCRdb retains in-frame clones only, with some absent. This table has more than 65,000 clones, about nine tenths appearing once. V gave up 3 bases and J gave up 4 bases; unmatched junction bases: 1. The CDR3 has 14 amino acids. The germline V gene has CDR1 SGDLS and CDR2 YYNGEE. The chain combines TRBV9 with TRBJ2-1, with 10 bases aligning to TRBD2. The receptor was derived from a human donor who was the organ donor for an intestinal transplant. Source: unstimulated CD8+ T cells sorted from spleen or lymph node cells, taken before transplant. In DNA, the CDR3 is TGTGCCAGCAGCGATAGCGGGGGGTACAATGAGCAGTTCTTC. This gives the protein CASSDSGGYNEQFF.